Each of the 14 T cell receptor beta chains below was sequenced from the same sample in a study of T cells after yellow fever vaccination. TCRdb fed the 5' RACE reads into MiXCR, producing one record per CDR3 protein. Of about 85,000 distinct CDR3 sequences listed, 13% were seen once; the top ten hold roughly 24%. The material was CD8+ T cells not binding an NS4B(214-222) dextramer, sorted from PBMCs, obtained roughly 20 days after the first yellow fever vaccination. The receptors come from a man aged 18 to 30 who received the YFV17D yellow fever vaccine.

CDR3 sequence: CASSPNRQAEAFF. The CDR3 DNA reads TGTGCCAGCAGTCCGAACAGACAGGCGGAAGCTTTCTTT. The chain carries TRBV12-3 or TRBV12-4 and TRBJ1-1, with a weak D call TRBD1 (6 bases). V shed 5 bases and J shed 8 bases, with 15 bases lying between them. The CDR3 runs to 13 residues.

By sample fraction, this clonotype is large. The chain uses TRBV7-2 and TRBJ1-1, with 7 bases matching TRBD1. In germline, CDR1 is SGHTA, CDR2 FQGNSA. Trimming cost V 1 base and J 4 bases; bases outside gene matches: 3. The length of the CDR3 is 14 residues. Here the CDR3 DNA reads TGTGCCAGCAGCTTAGGGTCAGGGGGCACTGAAGCTTTCTTT. Protein product: CASSLGSGGTEAFF.

This sequence joins TRBV7-2 and TRBJ2-3; D is undetermined. The CDR3 is 13 amino acids. The germline V gene has CDR1 SGHTA and CDR2 FQGNSA. V was clipped by 5 bases and J by 1 base, with 7 bases between them. The CDR3 here is CASSELRTDTQYF. CDR3 DNA sequence: TGTGCCAGCAGCGAGCTTCGCACAGATACGCAGTATTTT. The full variable domain, its missing parts supplied by reference TRBV7-2 and TRBJ2-3, is GAGVSQSPSNKVTEKGKDVELRCDPISGHTALYWYRQSLGQGLEFLIYFQGNSAPDKSGLPSDRFSAERTGGSVSTLTIQRTQQEDSAVYLCASSELRTDTQYFGPGTRLTVL.

The chain carries TRBV7-8 and TRBJ2-2, with D possibly matching TRBD2 (7 bases). From germline, CDR1 is SGHVS and CDR2 FQNEAQ. Trimming removed 10 bases at V and 7 bases at J, with 22 bases between. The CDR3 length is 15 residues. CDR3 loop: CATRLFEGEGGELFF. The CDR3 DNA is TGTGCCACCAGACTTTTTGAGGGGGAGGGCGGGGAGCTGTTTTTT. The complete variable domain, with remaining parts taken from reference TRBV7-8 and TRBJ2-2, reads GAGVSQSPRYKVAKRGQDVALRCDPISGHVSLFWYQQALGQGPEFLTYFQNEAQLDKSGLPSDRFFAERPEGSVSTLKIQRTQQEDSAVYLCATRLFEGEGGELFFGEGSRLTVL.

This clonotype was counted between two and nine times. V gene TRBV5-1 combines with J gene TRBJ2-7, with TRBD1 matching 7 bases. CDR1 is SGHRS, CDR2 YFSETQ, per germline. V shed 4 bases, J shed 1 base, and the junction held 5 bases outside the gene matches. The CDR3 spans 14 residues. The CDR3 DNA reads TGCGCCAGCAGCACCGGGACAGAGTCCTACGAGCAGTACTTC. Translation gives CASSTGTESYEQYF.

There are many counts of this clonotype. The chain couples TRBV4-1 to TRBJ2-1; D remains unclear. There are 16 residues in the CDR3. Trimming pared 9 bases from V and 0 bases from J, leaving 18 bases between. Germline V gene lookup returns CDR1 MGHRA and CDR2 YSYEKL. The chain's CDR3 is CASSPLDQSSYNEQFF. The CDR3 DNA sequence: TGCGCCAGTTCCCCTCTCGATCAAAGCTCCTACAATGAGCAGTTCTTC.

J is TRBJ2-5 and V is TRBV5-6; D not resolved. Germline V gene sequence: CDR1 SGHDT, CDR2 YYEEEE. Trimming removed 0 bases from V and 6 bases from J, with 12 bases in between. CDR3 size: 14 residues. The CDR3 reads CASSLDGQLQTQYF. CDR3 bases: TGTGCCAGCAGCTTGGACGGCCAGCTACAGACCCAGTACTTC.

Only a few counts were recorded for this clonotype. V is TRBV9 and J is TRBJ2-1; D might be TRBD1 (6 bases). The CDR3 covers 13 residues. The V end lost 3 bases, the J end lost 5 bases, and 9 bases lay between the germline ends. Germline V gene sequence: CDR1 SGDLS, CDR2 YYNGEE. CDR3 protein: CASSGGRHNEQFF. The CDR3 DNA follows: TGTGCCAGCAGCGGGGGGCGTCACAATGAGCAGTTCTTC.

This clonotype was observed a few times. This sequence joins TRBV20-1 and TRBJ2-7; D not certain. The CDR3 runs 12 residues. V was clipped by 1 base and J by 3 bases, with 7 bases between them. Germline V gene sequence: CDR1 DFQATT, CDR2 SNEGSKA (reference sequence). The CDR3 spells CSARGTGYEQYF. The CDR3 DNA sequence: TGCAGTGCTAGAGGAACGGGCTACGAGCAGTACTTC.

The rearrangement uses TRBV5-1 and TRBJ2-7; D is perhaps TRBD1 or TRBD2 (5 bases each). V was clipped by 5 bases and J by 6 bases, with 12 bases between them. Germline CDR1 is SGHRS and CDR2 is YFSETQ. The CDR3 totals 12 residues. As DNA, the CDR3 is TGCGCCAGCAGTTACGGGACCTCCGAGCAGTACTTC. This gives the protein CASSYGTSEQYF.

This clonotype was seen a handful of times. The chain carries TRBV2 and TRBJ2-1; 10 bases match TRBD2. The ends lost 6 bases at V and 1 base at J; junction bases unmatched: 6. Per germline, CDR1 SNHLY and CDR2 FYNNEI. The CDR3 is 16 amino acids. The DNA of the CDR3 is TGTGCCAGCAGGGGGCCTAGCGGGGGTTCCTACAATGAGCAGTTCTTC. Its protein is CASRGPSGGSYNEQFF. Full variable domain (missing parts from reference TRBV2 and TRBJ2-1): EPEVTQTPSHQVTQMGQEVILRCVPISNHLYFYWYRQILGQKVEFLVSFYNNEISEKSEIFDDQFSVERPDGSNFTLKIRSTKLEDSAMYFCASRGPSGGSYNEQFFGPGTRLTVL.

This clonotype appeared many times. The chain employs TRBV4-1 and TRBJ2-1; no clear D gene. CDR1 is MGHRA, CDR2 YSYEKL, per germline. The CDR3 is made up of 12 amino acids. The V gene lost 3 bases and the J gene lost 8 bases, with 8 bases spanning the gap. CDR3 sequence (DNA): TGCGCCAGCAGCCACCTGGTGGATGAGCAGTTCTTC. Protein product: CASSHLVDEQFF.

This rearrangement joins TRBV6-1 to TRBJ2-6, with D possibly matching TRBD1 (5 bases). The germline CDR1 and CDR2 sequences are MNHNS and SASEGT. Trimming removed 7 bases from V and 1 base from J, with 17 bases in between. The CDR3 is 17 amino acids. In nucleotides, the CDR3 is TGTGCCAGCACGTCCTTGACAGCTAGGTCTGGGGCCAACGTCCTGACTTTC. Its protein product is CASTSLTARSGANVLTF.

This clonotype has more than one count but fewer than ten. The V gene is TRBV7-2, the J gene TRBJ2-3; 11 bases map to TRBD2. This CDR3 is built from 15 residues. Germline V lookup: CDR1 SGHTA, CDR2 FQGNSA. With V trimmed by 6 bases and J by 2 bases, 4 bases remained unmatched. The CDR3 region is CASSGTSGYTDTQYF. For the CDR3, the DNA is TGTGCCAGCAGTGGGACTAGCGGCTACACAGATACGCAGTATTTT.